The clone carrying this T cell receptor beta chain was detected a few times. Antigen specificity is unknown. The data originate from a study of beta chain features in type 1 diabetes. Between the trimmed V and J ends, which lost 1 base and 5 bases, there was a span of 12 bases. Germline V gene sequence: CDR1 SGHTA, CDR2 FQGNSA. The CDR3 sequence is 14 residues long. Overall study results and limits: Fewer junction insertions and more nucleotide deletions appeared in type 1 diabetes patients. In every one of the four CD4+ subsets, TCRB CDR3s were moderately but significantly shorter in Type 1 diabetes patients.

Expressed TCRB transcripts were sequenced after all isolated RNA was converted to cDNA. Assay used: immunoSEQ multiplex PCR; TCRdb lists only in-frame clones, some missing. The sample includes roughly 250,000 clones, roughly 20% of them seen just once. This sequence originates from a woman aged 40 to 55 with type 1 diabetes. V gene TRBV7-2 combines with J gene TRBJ2-7, with D possibly matching TRBD1 (6 bases). Sequenced material: naive CD4+ T cells from blood. In nucleotides, the CDR3 is TGTGCCAGCAGCTTAGGGGTACAGGGCCACGAGCAGTACTTC. It translates to CASSLGVQGHEQYF.